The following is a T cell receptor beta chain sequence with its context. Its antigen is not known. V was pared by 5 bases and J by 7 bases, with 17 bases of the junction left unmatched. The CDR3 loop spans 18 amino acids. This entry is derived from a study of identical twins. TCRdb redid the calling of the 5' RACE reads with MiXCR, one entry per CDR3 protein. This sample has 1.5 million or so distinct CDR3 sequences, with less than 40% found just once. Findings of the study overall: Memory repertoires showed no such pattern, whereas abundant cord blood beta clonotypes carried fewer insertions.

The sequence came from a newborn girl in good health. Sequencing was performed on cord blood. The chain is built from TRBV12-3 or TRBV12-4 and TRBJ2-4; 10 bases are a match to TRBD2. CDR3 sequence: CASSPSAGTSEERNIQYF. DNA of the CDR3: TGTGCCAGCAGTCCGTCGGCTGGGACTAGCGAGGAAAGGAACATTCAGTACTTC.